The 23 T cell receptor beta chains reported below all come from one sample, sequenced in a study of blood T cell repertoires in COVID-19. The table came from immunoSEQ multiplex PCR; TCRdb's copy has only in-frame clones and leaves some out. The sample holds a few hundred thousand clones; 80% to 90% are singletons and the top ten take 15% to 20%. The material sequenced was peripheral blood. The receptors stem from a man aged 25 to 40 with active or convalescent COVID-19.

V is TRBV3-1 (or the pseudogene TRBV3-2) and J is TRBJ2-1; 9 nucleotides agree with TRBD2. This CDR3 has 19 amino acids. Germline CDR1 reads LGHDT; CDR2 reads YNNKEL (reference sequence). After removal of 2 bases from V and 3 bases from J, the junction contained 14 bases not matched to a gene. The CDR3 region is CASSQIIAWGSGGYNEQFF. The CDR3 DNA reads TGTGCCAGCAGCCAAATTATCGCTTGGGGTAGCGGGGGCTACAATGAGCAGTTCTTC.

The table lists this clone with a few counts. The chain links TRBV28 to TRBJ1-1, with D unclear. This CDR3 has 11 amino acids. V lost 6 bases to trimming and J lost 2 bases, with 4 bases between them. Per the germline V gene, CDR1 is MDHEN and CDR2 is SYDVKM. The CDR3 here is CASRLNTEAFF. The CDR3 DNA sequence: TGTGCCAGCAGACTCAACACTGAAGCTTTCTTT.

The chain recombines TRBV10-3 with TRBJ1-2; TRBD1 matches at 7 bases. Per germline, CDR1 ENHRY and CDR2 SYGVKD. The CDR3 length is 15 residues. V gave up 8 bases and J gave up 8 bases; unmatched junction bases: 17. CDR3 amino acids: CAILAAGGDSRGYTF. The CDR3 DNA reads TGTGCCATCTTGGCTGCAGGAGGGGACAGTCGGGGCTACACCTTC.

The rearrangement joins TRBV5-4 to TRBJ2-6; 11 bases are shared with TRBD1. This CDR3 contains 20 residues. V lost 1 base, J lost 0 bases, and 9 bases stayed unmatched. Germline CDR1 is SGHNT and CDR2 is YYREEE (reference sequence). In DNA, the CDR3 is TGTGCCAGCAGCTTGTTGTTCCGGGACAGGGGGGGCTCTGGGGCCAACGTCCTGACTTTC. Translating it yields CASSLLFRDRGGSGANVLTF.

The V gene is TRBV12-2, the J gene TRBJ2-3; the DNA was not used to check the table's D call, TRBD1. TRBV12-2 is an annotated pseudogene. The length of the CDR3 is 17 residues. The DNA of the CDR3 is TGTGCAAGTCGCTTAGTTCCACCGACAGGGTCCACAGATACGCAGTATTTT. It codes for CASRLVPPTGSTDTQYF.

The chain has TRBV19 and TRBJ2-1, with a possible D match to TRBD2 (7 bases). Trimming took 3 bases from V and 9 from J, leaving 12 bases between them. This CDR3 has 13 amino acids. Germline loops: CDR1 LNHDA, CDR2 SQIVND (reference sequence). The CDR3 protein is CASSIRGAGEQFF. The CDR3 region has the DNA TGTGCCAGTAGTATTCGGGGGGCTGGTGAGCAGTTCTTC.

This clone was picked up a small number of times. This rearrangement joins TRBV4-3 to TRBJ2-5; D is perhaps TRBD1 (6 bases). V lost 2 bases and J 5 bases, leaving 21 bases between the germline ends. This CDR3 has 17 amino acids. Germline loops: CDR1 LGHNA, CDR2 YSLEER. As DNA, the CDR3 is TGCGCCAGCAGCCAATCTACCCTCAGGGGTCGTCCGGAGACCCAGTACTTC. Its translation: CASSQSTLRGRPETQYF.

The chain is built from TRBV4-3 and TRBJ1-2; no firm D call. There are 16 residues in the CDR3. Germline lookup yields CDR1 LGHNA and CDR2 YSLEER. The V gene lost 0 bases and the J gene lost 4 bases, with 15 bases spanning the gap. The CDR3 loop reads CASSQDPRHPIYGYTF. The CDR3 DNA is TGCGCCAGCAGCCAAGATCCCAGACACCCCATCTATGGCTACACCTTC.

The chain recombines TRBV24-1 with TRBJ2-7, with a weak D call TRBD1 (6 bases). The CDR3 extends over 12 amino acids. Trimming left V 5 bases short and J 3 bases short, with 7 bases between. The germline gives CDR1 KGHDR, CDR2 SFDVKD. CDR3 sequence reads: CATSGGGYEQYF. Written as DNA, the CDR3 is TGTGCCACCAGTGGAGGGGGCTACGAGCAGTACTTC.

The CDR3 loop is CATSDSPTSRELQFF. The DNA for the CDR3 is TGTGCCACCAGTGATTCCCCAACTAGTCGAGAGCTGCAGTTCTTC. The chain uses TRBV24-1 and TRBJ2-1; possible D gene TRBD2, 5 bases. The V end was cut by 2 bases, the J end by 12 bases, with 19 bases between. The germline gives CDR1 KGHDR, CDR2 SFDVKD. This CDR3 has 15 amino acids.

This rearrangement joins TRBV30 to TRBJ1-2, with a possible D match to TRBD1 (6 bases). The CDR3 sequence is 15 residues long. Looked up from germline, CDR1 is GTSNPN and CDR2 is SVGIG (reference sequence). V gave up 2 bases and J gave up 3 bases, with 16 bases separating them. CDR3: CAWSPGRGRDYGYTF. The CDR3 nucleotides read TGTGCCTGGAGTCCAGGGCGGGGGCGCGACTATGGCTACACCTTC.

V usage is TRBV19 and J usage is TRBJ2-1; the D gene is possibly TRBD2 (5 bases). The V gene lost 6 bases and the J gene lost 6 bases, with 15 bases spanning the gap. Germline lookup yields CDR1 LNHDA and CDR2 SQIVND (reference sequence). This CDR3 is built from 14 residues. The CDR3 reads CASSPALVINEQFF. The CDR3 DNA follows: TGTGCCAGTAGCCCCGCACTAGTGATCAATGAGCAGTTCTTC. The complete variable domain, with remaining parts taken from reference TRBV19 and TRBJ2-1, reads DGGITQSPKYLFRKEGQNVTLSCEQNLNHDAMYWYRQDPGQGLRLIYYSQIVNDFQKGDIAEGYSVSREKKESFPLTVTSAQKNPTAFYLCASSPALVINEQFFGPGTRLTVL.

The chain couples TRBV5-5 to TRBJ2-7, with D maybe TRBD2 (6 bases). The CDR3 runs 16 residues. V lost 1 base to trimming and J lost 3 bases, with 17 bases between them. Per germline, CDR1 SGHKS and CDR2 YYEKEE (reference sequence). CDR3 region: CASSLIKGTGSYEQYF. CDR3 DNA sequence: TGTGCCAGCAGCTTGATTAAAGGGACTGGAAGCTACGAGCAGTACTTC.

In DNA, the CDR3 is TGTGCCAGCAGCTCCTGGACTAGCGGACGCACAGATACGCAGTATTTT. Its protein is CASSSWTSGRTDTQYF. The rearrangement joins TRBV7-2 to TRBJ2-3; TRBD2 matches 10 bases. Germline assignment: CDR1 SGHTA and CDR2 FQGNSA. Losses at the gene ends were 4 bases for V and 1 base for J; bases not matched to a gene: 5. CDR3 length equals 16 residues.

This sequence joins TRBV27 and TRBJ2-7, with TRBD1 matching 7 bases. This CDR3 is 13 amino acids long. Germline CDR1 is MNHEY and CDR2 is SMNVEV (reference sequence). V lost 8 bases to trimming and J lost 9 bases; unmatched junction nucleotides: 13. The CDR3 nucleotides read TGTGCCAGCTCCCGGGACAGCCAAGGTGGGCAGTACTTC. Translated: CASSRDSQGGQYF.

The chain uses TRBV7-9 and TRBJ1-3; D unclear. Trimming pared 1 base from V and 4 bases from J, leaving 14 bases between. Germline V gene sequence: CDR1 SEHNR, CDR2 FQNEAQ (reference sequence). This CDR3 contains 16 residues. Here the CDR3 DNA reads TGTGCCAGCAGCTTAGGACACGGCTTAGACGGAAACACCATATATTTT. This encodes CASSLGHGLDGNTIYF.

The chain carries TRBV27 and TRBJ1-1, with TRBD1 as a possible D gene (5 bases). V was cut by 7 bases and J by 4 bases, with 28 bases left in between. CDR3 length: 18 residues. CDR1 and CDR2 (germline): MNHEY, SMNVEV (reference sequence). CDR3 nucleotides: TGTGCCAGCACCCCTTTCCGGGGGTCGAAGTCGGCTGTCACTGAAGCTTTCTTT. It encodes CASTPFRGSKSAVTEAFF.

The chain employs TRBV29-1 and TRBJ2-1, with 9 positions matching TRBD1. The CDR3 totals 14 residues. V lost 7 bases, J lost 6 bases, and 10 bases stayed unmatched. Looked up from germline, CDR1 is SQVTM and CDR2 is ANQGSEA. The CDR3 reads CSARGGQGLNEQFF. Here the CDR3 DNA reads TGCAGCGCCCGAGGGGGACAGGGCCTCAATGAGCAGTTCTTC.

The CDR3 region is CASSYRGQEGRGYTF. As DNA, the CDR3 is TGTGCCAGCAGTTACCGGGGACAGGAGGGACGGGGCTACACCTTC. This chain uses TRBV6-6 with TRBJ1-2; 8 nucleotides agree with TRBD1. The CDR3 sequence is 15 residues long. The trim removed 2 bases at V and 8 bases at J, leaving 10 bases unmatched. Germline CDR1 is MNHNY and CDR2 is SVGAGI (reference sequence).

The V call is TRBV29-1, the J call TRBJ1-1; 11 bases are a match to TRBD1. The CDR3 extends over 13 amino acids. CDR1 is SQVTM, CDR2 ANQGSEA, per germline. V shed 3 bases and J 4 bases; nucleotides not matched to a gene: 1. The CDR3 DNA follows: TGCAGCGTTGAGGGGACAGGGGGCACTGAAGCTTTCTTT. It encodes CSVEGTGGTEAFF.

About this clone: Germline is not matched at one junction end, which may reflect a read error. The chain uses TRBV5-4 and TRBJ2-1, with TRBD2 identical over 10 bases. The germline V gene has CDR1 SGHNT and CDR2 YYREEE (reference sequence). The CDR3 spans 15 residues. CDR3 coding DNA: TGTGCCAGCAGCTTGGGTCTAGCGGGAGCCGGGGAGGGGGTCTTC. It translates to CASSLGLAGAGEGVF.

The J gene is TRBJ2-3, the V gene TRBV5-1, with TRBD2 matching 7 bases. The CDR3 has 15 amino acids. With 1 base clipped from V and 5 bases from J, the junction kept 7 bases outside the gene matches. Per the germline V gene, CDR1 is SGHRS and CDR2 is YFSETQ. CDR3: CASSLSAGAEDTQYF. CDR3 DNA: TGCGCCAGCAGCTTGTCCGCGGGAGCGGAAGATACGCAGTATTTT.

The chain couples TRBV27 to TRBJ1-4, with 8 bases aligning to TRBD1. V shed 5 bases, J shed 0 bases, and the junction held 2 bases outside the gene matches. CDR3 length: 15 amino acids. Germline values: CDR1 MNHEY, CDR2 SMNVEV (reference sequence). CDR3 nucleotide sequence: TGTGCCAGCAGTACAGGGGGGACAACTAATGAAAAACTGTTTTTT. Residues: CASSTGGTTNEKLFF.